Presented here are 4 T cell receptor beta chains from one specimen sequenced in a study of T cells after yellow fever vaccination. TCRdb ran MiXCR on the 5' RACE reads and lists one entry per CDR3 protein. The sample lists some 560,000 distinct CDR3 sequences; around 16% were seen once. The source material was PBMCs, sampled around 5 days after the first yellow fever vaccination. Receptor source: a man aged 18 to 35 who received the YFV17D yellow fever vaccine.

This clonotype showed up just a few times. This chain connects TRBV14 to TRBJ2-7; no clear D. V gave up 4 bases and J gave up 3 bases, with 7 bases separating them. Germline V lookup: CDR1 SGHDN, CDR2 FVKESK. This CDR3 is built from 12 residues. The CDR3 here is CASSRSFYEQYF. Written as DNA, the CDR3 is TGTGCCAGCAGCCGATCCTTCTACGAGCAGTACTTC.

The V call is TRBV6-2 or TRBV6-3, the J call TRBJ2-5; D is possibly TRBD2 (5 bases). Germline CDR1 MNHEY, CDR2 SVGEGT. Trimming took off 0 bases at V and 2 bases at J, with 16 bases between the two ends. The CDR3 extends over 17 amino acids. Here the CDR3 reads CASSYSMRVGDQETQYF. The CDR3 DNA reads TGTGCCAGCAGTTACTCGATGCGGGTCGGCGATCAAGAGACCCAGTACTTC.

This clonotype was observed a handful of times. V gene TRBV6-2 or TRBV6-3 combines with J gene TRBJ1-2, with 7 bases identical to TRBD1. The CDR3 is made up of 14 amino acids. Germline loops: CDR1 MNHEY, CDR2 SVGEGT. Trimming removed 7 bases from V and 3 bases from J; junction bases left unmatched: 8. In DNA, the CDR3 is TGTGCCAGCACTCGACGAGGGACAGACTATGGCTACACCTTC. Protein product: CASTRRGTDYGYTF.

This chain links TRBV4-1 with TRBJ2-5; 11 bases agree with TRBD2. The V gene end was trimmed by 2 bases and the J gene end by 4 bases; junction bases not matched to a gene: 3. Germline CDR1 reads MGHRA; CDR2 reads YSYEKL. The CDR3 has 15 residues. The CDR3 is CASSQSGLAVETQYF. The CDR3, as DNA: TGCGCCAGCAGCCAATCGGGACTAGCGGTAGAGACCCAGTACTTC.